Presented here are 21 T cell receptor beta chains from one specimen sequenced in a study of cytomegalovirus exposure and HLA in healthy donors. The PCR contained 60 Vbeta and 13 Jbeta primers. Clones were sequenced by immunoSEQ multiplex PCR, and TCRdb holds only the in-frame ones, with some missing. Here the sample spans around 150,000 clones, 60% to 80% being singletons. The sequenced sample consisted of PBMCs. The source of these receptors is a middle-aged man in good health and CMV-seropositive.

The genes are TRBV4-2 and TRBJ1-1; 7 nucleotides match TRBD1. J gave up 6 bases and V 1 base, and 11 bases lay outside the gene matches. Germline V gene data show CDR1 as LGHNA and CDR2 as YNFKEQ. This CDR3 comprises 16 residues. The DNA of the CDR3 is TGTGCCAGCAGCCAAGGGAACCCCAGGGGGACGTCTGAAGCTTTCTTT. Amino acids: CASSQGNPRGTSEAFF.

The V and J genes are TRBV6-5 and TRBJ2-7; 10 nucleotides match TRBD2. The CDR3 consists of 16 residues. The germline gives CDR1 MNHEY, CDR2 SVGAGI. Trimming at V came to 0 bases and at J to 4 bases, leaving 6 bases not matched to a gene. The CDR3 DNA follows: TGTGCCAGCAGTTACTCCAAGCGGGGGGGCTGGTACGAGCAGTACTTC. Protein: CASSYSKRGGWYEQYF.

The chain joins TRBV5-1 to TRBJ2-7; 7 positions agree with TRBD1. With 5 bases clipped from V and 3 bases from J, the junction kept 2 bases outside the gene matches. Germline V lookup: CDR1 SGHRS, CDR2 YFSETQ. The CDR3 runs to 12 residues. The CDR3 DNA sequence: TGCGCCAGCAGAGGGGACAGCTACGAGCAGTACTTC. Protein: CASRGDSYEQYF. The entire variable domain, with the rest obtained from reference TRBV5-1 and TRBJ2-7, is as follows: KAGVTQTPRYLIKTRGQQVTLSCSPISGHRSVSWYQQTPGQGLQFLFEYFSETQRNKGNFPGRFSGRQFSNSRSEMNVSTLELGDSALYLCASRGDSYEQYFGPGTRLTVT.

The chain recombines TRBV28 with TRBJ2-7, with 10 bases aligning to TRBD2. Losses at the gene ends were 10 bases for V and 8 bases for J; bases not matched to a gene: 20. The CDR3 spans 16 residues. Per the germline V gene, CDR1 is MDHEN and CDR2 is SYDVKM. DNA for the CDR3: TGTGCCACTACCAAACAATCCGGGACTAGCGCTTCCCAGCAGTACGTC. The encoded protein is CATTKQSGTSASQQYV.

The chain carries TRBV5-1 and TRBJ2-7; 8 bases agree with TRBD1. Germline V gives CDR1 SGHRS, CDR2 YFSETQ. The CDR3 has 14 residues. The V segment lost 3 bases and the J segment 2 bases; nucleotides outside the gene matches: 4. CDR3 amino acids: CASSSGQGPYEQYV. The CDR3 coding sequence is TGCGCCAGCAGCTCAGGACAGGGACCCTACGAGCAGTACGTC.

The rearrangement links TRBV7-7 to TRBJ2-1, with a weak D call TRBD1 (5 bases). The V end lost 5 bases, the J end lost 10 bases, and 15 bases lay between the germline ends. Germline CDR1 is SSHAT and CDR2 is FNYEAQ (reference sequence). This CDR3 is 13 amino acids long. The CDR3 protein is CASSLYQGVEQFF. In nucleotides, the CDR3 is TGTGCCAGCAGCCTCTATCAAGGGGTGGAGCAGTTCTTC.

The V and J genes are TRBV7-8 and TRBJ2-7, with a possible D match to TRBD1 (6 bases). In germline, CDR1 is SGHVS, CDR2 FQNEAQ. The CDR3 covers 16 residues. Trimming removed 5 bases from V and 2 bases from J, with 19 bases in between. Here the CDR3 reads CASSPRGFGPTYEQYF. CDR3 nucleotides: TGTGCCAGCAGCCCAAGGGGGTTCGGGCCTACCTACGAGCAGTACTTC.

This sequence joins TRBV5-4 and TRBJ1-1; 8 positions agree with TRBD1. The CDR3 covers 13 residues. The V gene's germline CDR1 is SGHNT and CDR2 YYREEE (reference sequence). J lost 4 bases, V lost 4 bases, and 3 bases had no gene match. This CDR3 reads CASSPGTGTEAFF. The CDR3 coding sequence is TGTGCCAGCAGCCCGGGGACAGGCACTGAAGCTTTCTTT. Full variable domain (missing parts from reference TRBV5-4 and TRBJ1-1): ETGVTQSPTHLIKTRGQQVTLRCSSQSGHNTVSWYQQALGQGPQFIFQYYREEENGRGNFPPRFSGLQFPNYSSELNVNALELDDSALYLCASSPGTGTEAFFGQGTRLTVV.

The genes are TRBV5-4 and TRBJ2-1; 9 bases align to TRBD1. The V segment lost 0 bases and the J segment 7 bases; nucleotides outside the gene matches: 8. This CDR3 region has 16 residues. In germline, CDR1 is SGHNT, CDR2 YYREEE (reference sequence). The CDR3 DNA is TGTGCCAGCAGCTTGGGCCATACAGGGGGCATGAATGAGCAGTTCTTC. Amino acid sequence: CASSLGHTGGMNEQFF.

This clone was seen repeatedly, ten times or more. This rearrangement joins TRBV5-1 to TRBJ2-2; 10 bases fit TRBD1. V shed 2 bases, J shed 2 bases, and the junction held 6 bases outside the gene matches. Per germline, CDR1 SGHRS and CDR2 YFSETQ. CDR3 length: 17 residues. CDR3 bases: TGCGCCAGCAGCTTTGGGGGACAGGGGCTAAACACCGGGGAGCTGTTTTTT. Translating it yields CASSFGGQGLNTGELFF.

The chain links TRBV4-2 to TRBJ2-5, with 8 positions matching TRBD1. Trimming at V came to 5 bases and at J to 5 bases, leaving 13 bases not matched to a gene. The CDR3 extends over 16 amino acids. Germline V gene sequence: CDR1 LGHNA, CDR2 YNFKEQ. This CDR3 is CASSEPPGGLWETQYF. The CDR3 region has the DNA TGTGCCAGCAGCGAACCCCCAGGGGGCCTTTGGGAGACCCAGTACTTC.

This clone showed up just once. The chain has TRBV19 and TRBJ2-2; 7 bases are shared with TRBD2. V lost 4 bases, J lost 2 bases, and 7 bases stayed unmatched. Germline CDR1 LNHDA, CDR2 SQIVND (reference sequence). This CDR3 is 16 amino acids long. The CDR3, as DNA: TGTGCCAGTAGTAACACCGGGACTACCAACACCGGGGAGCTGTTTTTT. Protein: CASSNTGTTNTGELFF.

V gene TRBV9 combines with J gene TRBJ2-7; perhaps TRBD1 as D (7 bases). The CDR3 consists of 16 residues. V was clipped by 4 bases and J by 6 bases, with 23 bases between them. CDR1 SGDLS and CDR2 YYNGEE come from the germline V gene. The CDR3 DNA is TGTGCCAGCAGCCCATCAGGGGGGACTCGTGCCGGCGAGCAGTACTTC. Translated: CASSPSGGTRAGEQYF.

This clone was counted between two and nine times. The V and J genes are TRBV10-3 and TRBJ2-5; TRBD2 agrees at 9 bases. The germline CDR1 and CDR2 sequences are ENHRY and SYGVKD. The CDR3 is 15 amino acids. With 6 bases clipped from V and 5 bases from J, the junction kept 10 bases outside the gene matches. This CDR3 is CAISAGLARWETQYF. CDR3 nucleotide sequence: TGTGCCATCAGCGCAGGACTAGCGAGGTGGGAGACCCAGTACTTC.

The rearrangement links TRBV5-1 to TRBJ1-2; TRBD1 matches 7 bases. The CDR3 consists of 15 residues. The germline V gene encodes CDR1 SGHRS and CDR2 YFSETQ. After removal of 6 bases from V and 2 bases from J, the junction contained 10 bases not matched to a gene. CDR3 region: CASTPLEGGNYGYTF. In DNA, the CDR3 is TGCGCCAGCACCCCCCTGGAAGGGGGCAACTATGGCTACACCTTC.

This clone turned up a few times. V gene TRBV27 combines with J gene TRBJ2-5; TRBD2 agrees at 7 bases. The length of the CDR3 is 15 residues. Trimming at V came to 4 bases and at J to 4 bases, leaving 9 bases not matched to a gene. Germline V gives CDR1 MNHEY, CDR2 SMNVEV (reference sequence). The CDR3, as DNA: TGTGCCAGCAGTTCCGGGACTACCCCCCGAGAGACCCAGTACTTC. Protein product: CASSSGTTPRETQYF.

The chain carries TRBV28 and TRBJ2-7, with D maybe TRBD1 (6 bases). CDR3 size: 13 residues. Between the trimmed V and J ends, which lost 10 bases and 7 bases, there was a span of 20 bases. The germline CDR1 and CDR2 sequences are MDHEN and SYDVKM. For the CDR3, the DNA is TGTGCCACCACCGGGACACTCTCCCGTGAGCAGTACTTC. It specifies CATTGTLSREQYF.

This chain uses TRBV6-5 with TRBJ1-3, with TRBD1 matching over 9 bases. CDR3 length: 16 residues. The germline V gene has CDR1 MNHEY and CDR2 SVGAGI. J was trimmed by 4 bases and V by 0 bases; bases with no gene match: 4. The CDR3 region is CASSYSGTGPGNTIYF. CDR3 coding DNA: TGTGCCAGCAGTTACTCCGGGACAGGGCCCGGAAACACCATATATTTT.

This clone was seen more than once but under ten times. The rearrangement joins TRBV9 to TRBJ2-5; 7 bases agree with TRBD2. Germline trimming cut 0 bases from V and 5 bases from J; bases unmatched to any gene: 7. CDR1 is SGDLS and CDR2 is YYNGEE in the germline V gene. The CDR3 is made up of 15 amino acids. CDR3 nucleotides: TGTGCCAGCAGCGTAGGGGTGGGGGGGGGTGAGACCCAGTACTTC. This encodes CASSVGVGGGETQYF.

This clone has a handful of counts. The chain joins TRBV4-2 to TRBJ2-3; TRBD2 might be the D (6 bases). The V and J ends lost 0 bases and 5 bases respectively, with 9 bases between them. This CDR3 is built from 14 residues. In germline, CDR1 is LGHNA, CDR2 YNFKEQ. The CDR3 bases are TGTGCCAGCAGCCAAGATGCGCGGGGAGATACGCAGTATTTT. The encoded protein is CASSQDARGDTQYF.

This clone was recorded a few times. The chain combines TRBV6-1 with TRBJ2-3; 16 positions agree with TRBD2. CDR3 length equals 15 residues. Germline-derived CDR1 and CDR2 are MNHNS and SASEGT. V was pared by 6 bases and J by 4 bases, with 1 base of the junction left unmatched. CDR3 loop: CASRGLAGGPDTQYF. CDR3 nucleotides: TGTGCCAGCAGGGGACTAGCGGGGGGGCCAGATACGCAGTATTTT.